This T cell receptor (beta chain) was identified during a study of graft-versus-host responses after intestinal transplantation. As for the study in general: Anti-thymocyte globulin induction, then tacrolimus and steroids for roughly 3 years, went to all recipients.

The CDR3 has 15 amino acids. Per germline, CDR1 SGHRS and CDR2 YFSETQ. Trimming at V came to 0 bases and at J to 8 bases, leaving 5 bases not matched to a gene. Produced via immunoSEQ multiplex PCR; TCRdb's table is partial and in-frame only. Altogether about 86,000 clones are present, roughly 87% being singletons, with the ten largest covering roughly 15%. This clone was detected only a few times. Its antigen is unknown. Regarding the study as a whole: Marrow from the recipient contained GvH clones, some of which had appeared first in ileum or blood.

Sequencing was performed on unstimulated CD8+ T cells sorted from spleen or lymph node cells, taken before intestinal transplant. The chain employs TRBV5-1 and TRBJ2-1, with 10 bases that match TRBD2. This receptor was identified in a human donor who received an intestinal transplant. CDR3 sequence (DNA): TGCGCCAGCAGCTTGGGAGCGGGGGGGCCCCATGAGCAGTTCTTC. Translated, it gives CASSLGAGGPHEQFF. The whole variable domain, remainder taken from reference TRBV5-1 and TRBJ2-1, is KAGVTQTPRYLIKTRGQQVTLSCSPISGHRSVSWYQQTPGQGLQFLFEYFSETQRNKGNFPGRFSGRQFSNSRSEMNVSTLELGDSALYLCASSLGAGGPHEQFFGPGTRLTVL.